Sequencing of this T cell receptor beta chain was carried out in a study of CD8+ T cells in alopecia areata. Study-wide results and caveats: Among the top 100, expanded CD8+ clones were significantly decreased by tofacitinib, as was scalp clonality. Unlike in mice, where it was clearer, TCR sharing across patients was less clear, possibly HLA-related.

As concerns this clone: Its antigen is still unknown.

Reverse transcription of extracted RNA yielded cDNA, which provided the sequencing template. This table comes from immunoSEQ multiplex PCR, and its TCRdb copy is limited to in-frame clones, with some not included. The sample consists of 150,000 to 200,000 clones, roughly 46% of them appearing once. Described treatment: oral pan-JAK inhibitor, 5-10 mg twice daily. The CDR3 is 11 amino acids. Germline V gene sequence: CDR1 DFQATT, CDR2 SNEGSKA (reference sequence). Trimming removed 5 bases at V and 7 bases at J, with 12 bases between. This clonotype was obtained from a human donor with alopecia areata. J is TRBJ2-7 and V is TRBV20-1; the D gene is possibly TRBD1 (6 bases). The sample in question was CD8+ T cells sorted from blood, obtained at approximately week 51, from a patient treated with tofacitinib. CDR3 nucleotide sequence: TGCAGTGCTCCCACAGGGTTAGAGCAGTACTTC. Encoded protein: CSAPTGLEQYF.